The rows below give T cell receptor beta chains drawn from one sample of a study of OX40 agonist ivuxolimab in advanced cancers. The assay was immunoSEQ multiplex PCR, and TCRdb's table has in-frame clones only and misses some. The table shows about 73,000 clones, with around nine tenths occurring only once. The specimen comprised CD4+ or CD8+ T cells sorted from blood, sampled in a trial of the OX40 agonist ivuxolimab. The receptors shown here come from an adult with an advanced solid tumor such as melanoma, head and neck, liver or kidney cancer. Both conserved end residues are trimmed from each CDR3.

J: TRBJ1-1; V: TRBV5-1; CDR3: ASSQQLVANTEAF
J: TRBJ1-1; V: TRBV7-2; CDR3: ASSRNWEGNTEAF
J: TRBJ1-1; V: TRBV19; CDR3: ASKPAGRDTEAF
J: TRBJ1-2; V: TRBV18; CDR3: ASSPLASQTNYGYT
J: TRBJ2-1; V: TRBV5-6; CDR3: ASSRETYNEQF
J: TRBJ1-4; V: TRBV30; CDR3: AWSIQGSTNEKLF
J: TRBJ1-6; V: TRBV19; CDR3: ASQQGGNSPLH
J: TRBJ1-5; V: TRBV2; CDR3: ASSPEYSNQPQH
J: TRBJ2-7; V: TRBV19; CDR3: ASSKGSQGAYEQY
J: TRBJ1-1; V: TRBV5-1; CDR3: ASSRGQNTEAF
J: TRBJ2-3; V: TRBV29-1; CDR3: STTGVADTQY
J: TRBJ1-3; V: TRBV5-7; CDR3: ASSPGTALFSYSGNTIY
J: TRBJ1-1; V: TRBV10-3; CDR3: AISRAVRPNVNMNTEAF
J: TRBJ2-7; V: TRBV10-3; CDR3: AISEPGGSAYEQY
J: TRBJ2-3; V: TRBV4-1; CDR3: ASSLAGASTDTQY
J: TRBJ2-1; V: TRBV5-1; CDR3: ASSPGGLAGAYNEQF
J: TRBJ2-1; V: TRBV7-9; CDR3: ASRKVSGGPNEQF
J: TRBJ1-1; V: TRBV28; CDR3: ASSFRVAF
J: TRBJ1-3; V: TRBV19; CDR3: ASSNGGGGNTIY
J: TRBJ1-6; V: TRBV30; CDR3: AWSPRGGRASPLH
J: TRBJ2-1; V: TRBV7-9; CDR3: ASSFGSSSYNEQF
J: TRBJ1-2; V: TRBV5-1; CDR3: ASSLSGTGDGYT
J: TRBJ2-2; V: TRBV5-1; CDR3: ASSLDWGTGELF
J: TRBJ1-4; V: TRBV21-1; CDR3: ASSKWTGGVGLF
J: TRBJ1-2; V: TRBV11-2; CDR3: ASSLSLEQANYGYT
J: TRBJ2-7; V: TRBV28; CDR3: ASSFRDRSGNEQY
J: TRBJ2-2; V: TRBV25-1; CDR3: ASGRPGARGGELF
J: TRBJ2-1; V: TRBV9; CDR3: ASSVQAGTGIYNEQF
J: TRBJ2-7; V: TRBV5-1; CDR3: ASSFATQGRPYEQY
J: TRBJ1-6; V: TRBV4-3; CDR3: ASSPSGIGSPLH
J: TRBJ1-2; V: TRBV10-3; CDR3: AISEVDLGGYGYT
J: TRBJ1-1; V: TRBV18; CDR3: ASSPSWSAEAF
J: TRBJ2-3; V: TRBV30; CDR3: AWGADTDTQY
J: TRBJ1-2; V: TRBV5-6; CDR3: ASSETGGGYGYT
J: TRBJ2-5; V: TRBV18; CDR3: ASSPSAGGPSETQY
J: TRBJ2-5; V: TRBV7-3; CDR3: ASSLGSETQY
J: TRBJ1-1; V: TRBV10-3; CDR3: ATRGTGVTEAF
J: TRBJ2-5; V: TRBV4-1; CDR3: ASSLGLAGLSQETQY
J: TRBJ2-4; V: TRBV4-1; CDR3: ASSQDADIQY
J: TRBJ2-5; V: TRBV9; CDR3: ASSVEGTGYETQY
J: TRBJ2-7; V: TRBV6-5; CDR3: ASRDLGASYEQY
J: TRBJ2-3; V: TRBV7-9; CDR3: ASSFTSGRGSADTQY
J: TRBJ2-6; V: TRBV11-2; CDR3: ASSPGGTGANVLT
J: TRBJ1-2; V: TRBV5-1; CDR3: ASSLAGQTVGYT
J: TRBJ1-1; V: TRBV11-3; CDR3: ASSLTTGDTEAF
J: TRBJ1-1; V: TRBV14; CDR3: ASSQEVLPSTEAF
J: TRBJ2-3; V: TRBV27; CDR3: ASSLKGALTDTQY
J: TRBJ2-5; V: TRBV2; CDR3: ASSGTSGRGETQY
J: TRBJ1-5; V: TRBV6-1; CDR3: ASSDGGGQPQH
J: TRBJ2-5; V: TRBV28; CDR3: ASRKGLAGGAETQY
J: TRBJ2-1; V: TRBV6-1; CDR3: ASSEYGNEQF
J: TRBJ2-7; V: TRBV10-2; CDR3: ASSERRSLGNEQY
J: TRBJ2-2; V: TRBV19; CDR3: ASSLGHSNTGELF
J: TRBJ1-2; V: TRBV9; CDR3: ASSVAQETNYGYT
J: TRBJ2-7; V: TRBV7-2; CDR3: ASSLTFSGSSYEQY